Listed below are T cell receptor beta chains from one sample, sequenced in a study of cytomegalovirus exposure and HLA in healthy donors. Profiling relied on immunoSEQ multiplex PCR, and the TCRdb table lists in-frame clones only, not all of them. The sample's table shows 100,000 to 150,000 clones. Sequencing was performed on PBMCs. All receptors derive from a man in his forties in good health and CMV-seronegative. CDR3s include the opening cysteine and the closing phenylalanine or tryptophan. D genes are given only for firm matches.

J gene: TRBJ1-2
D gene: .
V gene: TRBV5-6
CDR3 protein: CASSLAKVLGRAGYTF
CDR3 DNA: TGTGCCAGCAGCTTGGCGAAGGTACTAGGAAGGGCTGGCTACACCTTC

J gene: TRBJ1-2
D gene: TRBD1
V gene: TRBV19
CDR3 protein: CASSRGTGNGYTF
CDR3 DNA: TGTGCCAGTAGTCGCGGGACAGGGAATGGCTACACCTTC

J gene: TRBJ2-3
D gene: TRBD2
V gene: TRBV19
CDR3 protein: CASSMGTSGSTDTQYF
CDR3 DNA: TGTGCCAGTAGTATGGGGACTAGCGGGAGTACTGATACGCAGTATTTT

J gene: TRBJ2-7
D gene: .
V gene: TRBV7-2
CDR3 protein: CASSLRGPTYEQYF
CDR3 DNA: TGTGCCAGCAGCTTAAGGGGCCCCACCTACGAGCAGTACTTC

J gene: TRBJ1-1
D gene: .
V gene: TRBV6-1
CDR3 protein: CASSEPPRMNTEAFF
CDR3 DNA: TGTGCCAGCAGTGAACCCCCGAGAATGAACACTGAAGCTTTCTTT

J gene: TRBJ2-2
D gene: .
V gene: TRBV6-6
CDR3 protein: CASSYYREGTGELFF
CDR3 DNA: TGTGCCAGCAGTTACTACAGGGAGGGAACCGGGGAGCTGTTTTTT

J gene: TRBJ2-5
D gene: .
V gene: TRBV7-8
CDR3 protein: CASSPRRGLQETQYF
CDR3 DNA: TGTGCCAGCAGCCCCCGACGAGGGCTCCAAGAGACCCAGTACTTC

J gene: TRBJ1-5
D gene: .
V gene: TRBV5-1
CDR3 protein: CASSVAGDQPQHF
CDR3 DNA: TGCGCCAGCAGCGTCGCGGGGGACCAGCCCCAGCATTTT

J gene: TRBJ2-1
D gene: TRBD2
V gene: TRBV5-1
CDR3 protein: CASSLAGTSGINEQFF
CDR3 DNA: TGCGCCAGCAGCTTGGCCGGGACTAGCGGAATCAATGAGCAGTTCTTC

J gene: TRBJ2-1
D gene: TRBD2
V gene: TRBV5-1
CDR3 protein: CASSAGTNSRGRFF
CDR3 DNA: TGCGCCAGCAGCGCCGGGACTAATTCCCGAGGGCGGTTCTTC

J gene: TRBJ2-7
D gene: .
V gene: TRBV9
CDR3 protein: CASSVAPPPTQPYEQYF
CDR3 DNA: TGTGCCAGCAGCGTAGCTCCACCACCAACACAACCCTACGAGCAGTACTTC

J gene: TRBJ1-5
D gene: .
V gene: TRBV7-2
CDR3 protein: CASSLGSENQPQHF
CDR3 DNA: TGTGCCAGCAGCTTAGGGTCGGAGAATCAGCCCCAGCATTTT

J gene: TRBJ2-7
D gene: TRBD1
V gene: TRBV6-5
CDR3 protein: CASRWGATGGGEQYF
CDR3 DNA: TGTGCCAGCAGGTGGGGTGCCACAGGGGGCGGCGAGCAGTACTTC

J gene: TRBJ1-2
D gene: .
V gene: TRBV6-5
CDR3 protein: CASKSGADGYTF
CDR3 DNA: TGTGCCAGCAAATCAGGGGCAGATGGCTACACCTTC

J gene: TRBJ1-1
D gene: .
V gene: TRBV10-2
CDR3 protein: CASRTIAVNTEAFF
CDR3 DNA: TGCGCCAGCAGGACTATAGCAGTCAACACTGAAGCTTTCTTT

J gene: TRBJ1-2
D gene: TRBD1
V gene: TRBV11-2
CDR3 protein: CASSLAGTGIYYGYTF
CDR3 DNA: TGTGCCAGCAGCTTAGCGGGGACAGGGATCTACTATGGCTACACCTTC

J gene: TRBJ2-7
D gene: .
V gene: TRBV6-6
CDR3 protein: CASSYWGERYEQYF
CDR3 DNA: TGTGCCAGCAGTTACTGGGGGGAGAGGTACGAGCAGTACTTC

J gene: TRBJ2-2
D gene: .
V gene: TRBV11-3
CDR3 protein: CASSPHTGELFF
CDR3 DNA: TGTGCCAGCAGCCCTCACACCGGGGAGCTGTTTTTT

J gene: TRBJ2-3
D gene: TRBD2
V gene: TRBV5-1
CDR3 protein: CASSFSGRGTDTQYF
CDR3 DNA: TGCGCCAGCAGCTTTAGCGGGAGGGGCACAGATACGCAGTATTTT

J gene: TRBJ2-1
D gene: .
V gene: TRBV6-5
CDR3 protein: CASSYPAMGNEQFF
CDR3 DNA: TGTGCCAGCAGTTACCCAGCGATGGGCAATGAGCAGTTCTTC

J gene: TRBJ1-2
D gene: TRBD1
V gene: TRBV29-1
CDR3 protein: CSVGGQGNYGYTF
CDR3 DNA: TGCAGCGTTGGGGGACAGGGCAACTATGGCTACACCTTC

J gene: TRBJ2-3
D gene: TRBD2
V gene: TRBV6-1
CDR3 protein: CASRLAGYTDTQYF
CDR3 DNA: TGTGCCAGCAGACTAGCGGGGTACACAGATACGCAGTATTTT

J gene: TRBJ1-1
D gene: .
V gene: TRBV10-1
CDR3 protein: CASSEPKARVADTEAFF
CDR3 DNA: TGCGCCAGCAGTGAGCCAAAAGCCAGGGTAGCCGACACTGAAGCTTTCTTT

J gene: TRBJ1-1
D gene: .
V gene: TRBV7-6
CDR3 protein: CASSRQENTEAFF
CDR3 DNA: TGTGCCAGCAGCCGACAGGAGAACACTGAAGCTTTCTTT

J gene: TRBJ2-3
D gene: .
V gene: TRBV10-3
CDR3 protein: CAISDRRGVSTDTQYF
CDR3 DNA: TGTGCCATCAGTGATCGCAGGGGGGTTAGCACAGATACGCAGTATTTT

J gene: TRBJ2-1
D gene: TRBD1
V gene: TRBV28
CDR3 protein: CASSFSWGQGAGNEQFF
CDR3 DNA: TGTGCCAGCAGTTTCTCTTGGGGACAGGGGGCGGGAAATGAGCAGTTCTTC

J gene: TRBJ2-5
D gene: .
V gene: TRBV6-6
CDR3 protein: CASSYSSSQETQYF
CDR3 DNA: TGTGCCAGCAGTTACTCGAGTTCGCAAGAGACCCAGTACTTC

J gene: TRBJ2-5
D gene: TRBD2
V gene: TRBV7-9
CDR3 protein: CASSSREAQLGQYF
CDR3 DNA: TGTGCCAGCAGCTCTCGGGAGGCCCAATTAGGCCAGTACTTC

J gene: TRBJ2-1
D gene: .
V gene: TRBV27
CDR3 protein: CASSSGQEGYNEQFF
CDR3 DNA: TGTGCCAGCAGTTCTGGACAGGAGGGGTACAATGAGCAGTTCTTC

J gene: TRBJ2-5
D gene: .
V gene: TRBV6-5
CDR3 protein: CASSYSGGLAETQYF
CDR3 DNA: TGTGCCAGCAGTTACTCCGGGGGACTGGCGGAGACCCAGTACTTC

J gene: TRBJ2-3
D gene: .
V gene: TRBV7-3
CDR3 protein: CASSQKAGYMSDTQYF
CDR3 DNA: TGTGCCAGCAGCCAAAAGGCAGGGTATATGTCAGATACGCAGTATTTT

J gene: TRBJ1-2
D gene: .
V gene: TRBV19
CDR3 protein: CASSTLFSSGDNYGYTF
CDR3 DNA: TGTGCCAGTAGTACCCTTTTTTCTTCAGGGGATAACTATGGCTACACCTTC

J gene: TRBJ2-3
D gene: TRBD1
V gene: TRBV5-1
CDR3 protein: CASSLGQGDTQYF
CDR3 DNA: TGCGCCAGCAGCTTGGGACAGGGAGATACGCAGTATTTT

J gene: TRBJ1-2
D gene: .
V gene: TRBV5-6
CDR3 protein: CASSPLGGYGYTF
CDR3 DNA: TGTGCCAGCAGCCCACTGGGGGGCTATGGCTACACCTTC

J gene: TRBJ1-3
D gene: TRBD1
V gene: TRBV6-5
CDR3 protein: CASSPTGTFPNTIYF
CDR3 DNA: TGTGCCAGCAGTCCGACAGGGACTTTTCCCAACACCATATATTTT

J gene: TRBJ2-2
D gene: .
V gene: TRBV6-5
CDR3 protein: CATFRPGVTGELFF
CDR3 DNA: TGTGCCACGTTTCGCCCAGGGGTCACCGGGGAGCTGTTTTTT

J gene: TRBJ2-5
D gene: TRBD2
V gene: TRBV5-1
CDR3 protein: CASSFGGGKETQYF
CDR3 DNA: TGCGCCAGCAGCTTCGGGGGGGGTAAAGAGACCCAGTACTTC

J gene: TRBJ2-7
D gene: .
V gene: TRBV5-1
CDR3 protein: CASSLAMAGTTYEQYF
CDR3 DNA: TGCGCCAGCAGCTTGGCCATGGCAGGGACAACCTACGAGCAGTACTTC

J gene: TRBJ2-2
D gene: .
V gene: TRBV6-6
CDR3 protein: CASSPGGTAGELFF
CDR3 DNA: TGTGCCAGCAGTCCGGGCGGGACCGCCGGGGAGCTGTTTTTT